The rows below give T cell receptor beta chains drawn from one sample of a study of cytomegalovirus exposure and HLA in healthy donors. Using immunoSEQ multiplex PCR, the repertoire was profiled, and TCRdb retains in-frame clones only, with some absent. The profile shows a few hundred thousand clones, around 80% of them singletons. The sequencing sample was made of PBMCs. Every receptor here comes from a girl aged 2-9 years in good health and CMV-seronegative. CDR3s include the opening cysteine and the closing phenylalanine or tryptophan. A D gene is named only where the DNA matches it firmly. Clone size, where shown, is once, few, many, or a class for clones that have expanded.

j_call v_call d_call clone_size cdr3_aa cdr3_nt
TRBJ2-1 TRBV27 NA NA CASSFGVGGNEQFF TGTGCCAGCAGTTTCGGGGTCGGAGGAAATGAGCAGTTCTTC
TRBJ1-4 TRBV7-2 TRBD1 NA CASSIGQENEKLFF TGTGCCAGCAGCATTGGACAGGAAAATGAAAAACTGTTTTTT
TRBJ2-7 TRBV7-8 TRBD2 NA CASTISGSIYEQYF TGTGCCAGTACCATTAGCGGGAGCATCTACGAGCAGTACTTC
TRBJ1-1 TRBV29-1 NA NA CSGKQTLDTEAFF TGCAGCGGGAAACAGACGTTGGACACTGAAGCTTTCTTT
TRBJ2-1 TRBV6-6 NA NA CASSYSNYNEQFF TGTGCCAGCAGTTACTCCAATTACAATGAGCAGTTCTTC
TRBJ2-7 TRBV7-8 NA once CASSSSGPNYEQYF TGTGCCAGCAGCTCAAGCGGGCCGAACTACGAGCAGTACTTC
TRBJ1-3 TRBV6-5 NA few CASSYSTGYIGNTIYF TGTGCCAGCAGTTACTCAACAGGGTATATTGGAAACACCATATATTTT
TRBJ1-1 TRBV6-5 NA NA CASSYSSQGGGEAFF TGTGCCAGCAGTTACTCGAGTCAGGGAGGTGGTGAAGCTTTCTTT
TRBJ2-3 TRBV4-1 TRBD2 NA CASSQEPGGSINTQYF TGCGCCAGCAGCCAAGAGCCCGGGGGGAGTATTAATACGCAGTATTTT
TRBJ1-4 TRBV4-2 NA NA CASSSRGEKLFF TGTGCCAGCAGCTCGAGGGGGGAAAAACTGTTTTTT
TRBJ2-7 TRBV11-2 TRBD2 NA CASSLARGAGGLNEQYF TGTGCCAGCAGCTTGGCCCGGGGAGCGGGAGGTCTTAACGAGCAGTACTTC
TRBJ1-6 TRBV5-4 NA NA CASSPQSGDSYNSPLHF TGTGCCAGCAGCCCCCAGTCCGGGGACTCCTATAATTCACCCCTCCACTTT
TRBJ1-1 TRBV6-1 TRBD1 NA CASSAGTAVNTEAFF TGTGCCAGCAGTGCCGGGACAGCAGTGAACACTGAAGCTTTCTTT
TRBJ1-4 TRBV9 NA NA CASSPLGGFTNEKLFF TGTGCCAGCAGCCCACTGGGGGGTTTCACTAATGAAAAACTGTTTTTT
TRBJ2-2 TRBV5-1 NA NA CASSLLVTGELFF TGCGCCAGCAGCTTGCTTGTCACCGGGGAGCTGTTTTTT
TRBJ2-7 TRBV4-2 TRBD1 once CASSQDVGTGTYEQYF TGTGCCAGCAGCCAAGATGTTGGGACAGGGACGTACGAGCAGTACTTC
TRBJ2-7 TRBV9 TRBD2 NA CASSVGGLAGDEQYF TGTGCCAGCAGCGTAGGGGGACTAGCGGGAGACGAGCAGTACTTC
TRBJ2-7 TRBV10-1 NA once CASTPTGIESYEQYF TGCGCCAGCACACCCACAGGGATCGAATCCTACGAGCAGTACTTC
TRBJ2-2 TRBV6-6 NA NA CASVRPGSSRLQELFF TGTGCCAGCGTACGGCCCGGGTCCTCTCGTCTACAAGAGCTGTTTTTT
TRBJ2-7 TRBV7-8 NA NA CASSSLASRGKLYEQYF TGTGCCAGCAGCTCCCTTGCTAGTAGGGGTAAACTGTACGAGCAGTACTTC
TRBJ2-5 TRBV18 TRBD2 NA CASSPRAGARETQYF TGTGCCAGCTCACCACGAGCGGGGGCACGCGAGACCCAGTACTTC
TRBJ1-5 TRBV10-2 NA NA CASGRPPQHF TGCGCCAGTGGCCGTCCGCCCCAGCATTTT
TRBJ2-5 TRBV7-9 NA NA CASSPRGKSKEETQYF TGTGCCAGCAGCCCACGCGGGAAGTCCAAGGAAGAGACCCAGTACTTC
TRBJ2-1 TRBV4-2 NA few CASSQAWASSYNEQFF TGTGCCAGCAGCCAAGCGTGGGCGAGCTCCTACAATGAGCAGTTCTTC
TRBJ1-6 TRBV19 NA NA CASSIGILSPLHF TGTGCCAGTAGTATCGGTATTTTGTCACCCCTCCACTTT
TRBJ1-6 TRBV4-1 NA NA CASSQARVGGSPLHF TGCGCCAGCAGCCAAGCTAGGGTCGGGGGTTCACCCCTCCACTTT
TRBJ2-1 TRBV27 TRBD2 NA CASSSTSGGLKKNEQFF TGTGCCAGCAGCTCGACTAGCGGGGGCCTCAAGAAGAATGAGCAGTTCTTC
TRBJ1-2 TRBV7-9 NA NA CASSMTGLTVAYSRGYTF TGTGCCAGCAGTATGACGGGACTCACAGTCGCCTACTCGCGTGGCTACACCTTC
TRBJ1-2 TRBV5-6 NA NA CASSLEIYRVDYGYTF TGTGCCAGCAGCTTGGAAATATACAGGGTCGACTATGGCTACACCTTC
TRBJ2-1 TRBV30 TRBD2 NA CAASGLAPYNEQFF TGTGCCGCCTCGGGACTAGCGCCTTACAATGAGCAGTTCTTC
TRBJ2-1 TRBV5-1 NA NA CASSASPGLSYNEQFF TGCGCCAGCAGCGCCTCTCCGGGACTCTCTTACAATGAGCAGTTCTTC
TRBJ1-5 TRBV28 NA NA CASSSVDSNQPQHF TGTGCCAGCAGTTCGGTTGATAGCAATCAGCCCCAGCATTTT
TRBJ2-1 TRBV7-7 NA few CASSLGRETEQFF TGTGCCAGCAGCTTAGGCAGGGAAACTGAGCAGTTCTTC
TRBJ2-7 TRBV9 NA NA CASSVTASYEQYF TGTGCCAGCAGCGTGACAGCCTCCTACGAGCAGTACTTC
TRBJ2-1 TRBV2 NA NA CASSQGNEQFF TGTGCCAGCAGCCAGGGTAATGAGCAGTTCTTC
TRBJ1-2 TRBV7-6 NA NA CASSPGGGYGYTF TGTGCCAGCAGCCCCGGGGGGGGCTATGGCTACACCTTC
TRBJ1-5 TRBV28 TRBD1 NA CASSEIPTGGVYQPQHF TGTGCCAGCAGCGAGATACCCACAGGGGGTGTTTATCAGCCCCAGCATTTT
TRBJ1-1 TRBV6-5 NA NA CASSGDRRNTEAFF TGTGCCAGCAGTGGTGACAGGAGGAACACTGAAGCTTTCTTT
TRBJ2-3 TRBV28 TRBD1 few CASIWTGHTDTQYF TGTGCCAGCATTTGGACAGGGCACACAGATACGCAGTATTTT
TRBJ1-6 TRBV2 TRBD1 NA CASSAGQYRSPLHF TGTGCCAGCAGTGCGGGACAGTATCGGTCACCCCTCCACTTT
TRBJ2-7 TRBV5-4 NA NA CASSRDRGYEQYF TGTGCCAGCAGCCGGGATCGAGGGTACGAGCAGTACTTC
TRBJ2-3 TRBV7-9 TRBD1 NA CASSYQGAHTDTQYF TGTGCCAGCAGCTACCAGGGGGCTCACACAGATACGCAGTATTTT